The rows below give T cell receptor beta chains drawn from one sample of a study of blood T cells in healthy people across ages. From the 5' RACE reads, TCRdb called clonotypes with MiXCR, one entry per CDR3 protein. In the table there are about 1.4 million distinct CDR3 sequences, roughly 59% of which are singletons. The sample comprised blood. All receptors derive from a man aged 18 to 29 in good health. Both conserved end residues are part of each CDR3. A D gene is named only where the DNA matches it firmly. Some rows mark clone size as missing; the rest say once, few, many or name a class of expanded clone.

CDR3aa: CASSESRKHTFNEQFF
CDR3nt: TGTGCCAGCAGTGAATCCCGGAAACACACCTTCAATGAGCAGTTCTTC
v_gene: TRBV25-1
j_gene: TRBJ2-1
d_gene: NA
abundance: NA

CDR3aa: CASISTGLAGREQFF
CDR3nt: TGTGCCAGCATTTCGACGGGACTAGCGGGGCGGGAGCAGTTCTTC
v_gene: TRBV27
j_gene: TRBJ2-1
d_gene: TRBD2
abundance: few

CDR3aa: CAISDTRVRGAGGFGYTF
CDR3nt: TGTGCCATCAGCGATACTCGGGTTAGGGGGGCGGGAGGATTTGGCTACACCTTC
v_gene: TRBV10-3
j_gene: TRBJ1-2
d_gene: NA
abundance: once

CDR3aa: CASSLGDSRTDTQYF
CDR3nt: TGCGCCAGCAGCTTGGGGGACAGCCGCACAGATACGCAGTATTTT
v_gene: TRBV5-1
j_gene: TRBJ2-3
d_gene: TRBD1
abundance: NA

CDR3aa: CSAGEDSFNQPQHF
CDR3nt: TGCAGTGCTGGAGAGGACAGCTTCAATCAGCCCCAGCATTTT
v_gene: TRBV20-1
j_gene: TRBJ1-5
d_gene: NA
abundance: NA

CDR3aa: CSASRMNEQFF
CDR3nt: TGCAGTGCTAGCCGTATGAATGAGCAGTTCTTC
v_gene: TRBV20-1
j_gene: TRBJ2-1
d_gene: NA
abundance: NA

CDR3aa: CSVGPNTEAFF
CDR3nt: TGCAGCGTTGGGCCGAACACTGAAGCTTTCTTT
v_gene: TRBV29-1
j_gene: TRBJ1-1
d_gene: NA
abundance: NA

CDR3aa: CSASVPSGRRPGDWHNEQFF
CDR3nt: TGCAGTGCTTCCGTCCCCTCAGGCCGGCGCCCGGGAGACTGGCACAATGAGCAGTTCTTC
v_gene: TRBV20-1
j_gene: TRBJ2-1
d_gene: NA
abundance: NA

CDR3aa: CSAGSGLASDEQYF
CDR3nt: TGCAGTGCGGGGTCAGGACTAGCGTCCGACGAGCAGTACTTC
v_gene: TRBV20-1
j_gene: TRBJ2-7
d_gene: TRBD2
abundance: NA

CDR3aa: CASSPPGGHGNTIYF
CDR3nt: TGCGCCAGCAGCCCTCCAGGGGGACACGGAAACACCATATATTTT
v_gene: TRBV4-1
j_gene: TRBJ1-3
d_gene: TRBD1
abundance: NA

CDR3aa: CASETRTGKGYGQYF
CDR3nt: TGTGCCAGCGAAACGAGGACAGGCAAAGGCTACGGGCAGTACTTC
v_gene: TRBV21-1
j_gene: TRBJ2-5
d_gene: NA
abundance: NA

CDR3aa: CASRPPSAYYEQYF
CDR3nt: TGTGCCAGCAGACCACCCTCGGCCTACTACGAGCAGTACTTC
v_gene: TRBV27
j_gene: TRBJ2-7
d_gene: NA
abundance: NA

CDR3aa: CASSQVGPGTLYEQYF
CDR3nt: TGCGCCAGCAGCCAAGTTGGACCCGGGACACTCTACGAGCAGTACTTC
v_gene: TRBV4-3
j_gene: TRBJ2-7
d_gene: NA
abundance: NA

CDR3aa: CASSQEGTGGIGELFF
CDR3nt: TGCGCCAGCAGCCAAGAAGGGACAGGGGGCATCGGGGAGCTGTTTTTT
v_gene: TRBV4-3
j_gene: TRBJ2-2
d_gene: TRBD1
abundance: NA

CDR3aa: CASSTGTGGSGELFF
CDR3nt: TGTGCCAGCAGCACCGGGACAGGGGGGTCCGGGGAGCTGTTTTTT
v_gene: TRBV7-6
j_gene: TRBJ2-2
d_gene: TRBD1
abundance: NA

CDR3aa: CASSLTPAYEQYF
CDR3nt: TGTGCCAGCAGTTTAACCCCAGCTTACGAGCAGTACTTC
v_gene: TRBV27
j_gene: TRBJ2-7
d_gene: NA
abundance: few

CDR3aa: CSARPQGVDYEQYF
CDR3nt: TGCAGTGCTAGACCACAGGGGGTGGATTACGAGCAGTACTTC
v_gene: TRBV20-1
j_gene: TRBJ2-7
d_gene: TRBD1
abundance: NA

CDR3aa: CAISRTGGISYEQYF
CDR3nt: TGTGCCATCTCCCGGACAGGGGGCATATCCTACGAGCAGTACTTC
v_gene: TRBV10-3
j_gene: TRBJ2-7
d_gene: TRBD1
abundance: NA

CDR3aa: CASSLDSQAQDTQYF
CDR3nt: TGTGCCAGCAGCTTAGACTCCCAGGCCCAAGATACGCAGTATTTT
v_gene: TRBV11-2
j_gene: TRBJ2-3
d_gene: NA
abundance: NA

CDR3aa: CSVVKANEQYF
CDR3nt: TGCAGCGTTGTAAAGGCCAACGAGCAGTACTTC
v_gene: TRBV29-1
j_gene: TRBJ2-7
d_gene: NA
abundance: few

CDR3aa: CASRPALVTNEKLFF
CDR3nt: TGTGCCAGCAGACCGGCTTTGGTCACTAATGAAAAACTGTTTTTT
v_gene: TRBV28
j_gene: TRBJ1-4
d_gene: NA
abundance: NA

CDR3aa: CSVLEGTGFGELFF
CDR3nt: TGCAGCGTTCTTGAGGGCACCGGGTTTGGGGAGCTGTTTTTT
v_gene: TRBV29-1
j_gene: TRBJ2-2
d_gene: NA
abundance: few

CDR3aa: CASKWGQNTEAFF
CDR3nt: TGCGCCAGCAAGTGGGGCCAGAACACTGAAGCTTTCTTT
v_gene: TRBV5-1
j_gene: TRBJ1-1
d_gene: NA
abundance: NA

CDR3aa: CASSPNQCWLYF
CDR3nt: TGTGCCAGCAGTCCCAACCAGTGCTGGCTGTACTTC
v_gene: TRBV9
j_gene: TRBJ2-7
d_gene: NA
abundance: NA

CDR3aa: CASSTNLRGTEAFF
CDR3nt: TGTGCCAGCAGCACAAACCTGAGAGGCACTGAAGCTTTCTTT
v_gene: TRBV7-2
j_gene: TRBJ1-1
d_gene: NA
abundance: NA

CDR3aa: CASSQEVMRNIQYF
CDR3nt: TGTGCCAGCAGCCAGGAGGTTATGAGGAACATTCAGTACTTC
v_gene: TRBV3-1
j_gene: TRBJ2-4
d_gene: NA
abundance: NA

CDR3aa: CASKRGTGNTEAFF
CDR3nt: TGTGCCAGCAAGCGAGGGACAGGCAACACTGAAGCTTTCTTT
v_gene: TRBV2
j_gene: TRBJ1-1
d_gene: TRBD1
abundance: NA

CDR3aa: CSANPRSNTEAFF
CDR3nt: TGCAGTGCTAACCCCCGGTCGAACACTGAAGCTTTCTTT
v_gene: TRBV20-1
j_gene: TRBJ1-1
d_gene: NA
abundance: NA

CDR3aa: CAISGQDINTDTQYF
CDR3nt: TGTGCCATCAGTGGACAGGACATCAATACAGATACGCAGTATTTT
v_gene: TRBV10-3
j_gene: TRBJ2-3
d_gene: NA
abundance: NA

CDR3aa: CASSFRGFGNTEAFF
CDR3nt: TGTGCCAGCAGCTTTCGGGGGTTCGGGAACACTGAAGCTTTCTTT
v_gene: TRBV13
j_gene: TRBJ1-1
d_gene: NA
abundance: NA

CDR3aa: CSARPSPTSGFTDTQYF
CDR3nt: TGCAGTGCCCGCCCCAGTCCCACTAGCGGGTTCACAGATACGCAGTATTTT
v_gene: TRBV20-1
j_gene: TRBJ2-3
d_gene: TRBD2
abundance: NA

CDR3aa: CASSPWDVGGYTF
CDR3nt: TGTGCCAGCAGTCCCTGGGACGTCGGTGGCTACACCTTC
v_gene: TRBV12-3/TRBV12-4
j_gene: TRBJ1-2
d_gene: NA
abundance: NA

CDR3aa: CASSEGYSNQPQHF
CDR3nt: TGTGCCAGCAGTGAAGGATATAGCAATCAGCCCCAGCATTTT
v_gene: TRBV6-4
j_gene: TRBJ1-5
d_gene: NA
abundance: many

CDR3aa: CASSPYQTANYGYTF
CDR3nt: TGTGCCAGCAGTCCTTACCAGACGGCCAACTATGGCTACACCTTC
v_gene: TRBV6-6
j_gene: TRBJ1-2
d_gene: NA
abundance: NA

CDR3aa: CSADTGGGTEAFF
CDR3nt: TGCAGTGCGGACACAGGGGGAGGGACTGAAGCTTTCTTT
v_gene: TRBV20-1
j_gene: TRBJ1-1
d_gene: TRBD1
abundance: NA

CDR3aa: CASSQVDRGPYNSPLHF
CDR3nt: TGTGCCAGCAGCCAAGTGGACAGGGGTCCCTATAATTCACCCCTCCACTTT
v_gene: TRBV4-2
j_gene: TRBJ1-6
d_gene: TRBD1
abundance: NA

CDR3aa: CSVGGADRAPWGYTF
CDR3nt: TGCAGCGTTGGAGGTGCGGACAGGGCCCCATGGGGCTACACCTTC
v_gene: TRBV29-1
j_gene: TRBJ1-2
d_gene: TRBD1
abundance: NA

CDR3aa: CASSQIGGDNEKLFF
CDR3nt: TGTGCCAGCAGCCAGATCGGGGGAGATAATGAAAAACTGTTTTTT
v_gene: TRBV4-2
j_gene: TRBJ1-4
d_gene: NA
abundance: NA

CDR3aa: CASSAVRETQYF
CDR3nt: TGTGCCAGCAGCGCCGTTCGAGAGACCCAGTACTTC
v_gene: TRBV25-1
j_gene: TRBJ2-5
d_gene: NA
abundance: many

CDR3aa: CASSLGGADEGYTF
CDR3nt: TGTGCCAGCAGCTTAGGTGGGGCGGACGAGGGCTACACCTTC
v_gene: TRBV7-9
j_gene: TRBJ1-2
d_gene: NA
abundance: NA

CDR3aa: CSVEKGMEAFF
CDR3nt: TGCAGCGTTGAAAAGGGAATGGAAGCTTTCTTT
v_gene: TRBV29-1
j_gene: TRBJ1-1
d_gene: NA
abundance: NA

CDR3aa: CASSVSGGLPYEQYF
CDR3nt: TGTGCCAGCAGCGTAAGCGGGGGCCTCCCCTACGAGCAGTACTTC
v_gene: TRBV6-6
j_gene: TRBJ2-7
d_gene: TRBD2
abundance: NA

CDR3aa: CASSLGQGRYSPLHF
CDR3nt: TGTGCCAGCAGCCTCGGACAGGGTCGGTATTCACCCCTCCACTTT
v_gene: TRBV5-6
j_gene: TRBJ1-6
d_gene: TRBD1
abundance: NA

CDR3aa: CASSVQDIGTDTQYF
CDR3nt: TGCGCCAGCAGCGTTCAGGACATCGGCACAGATACGCAGTATTTT
v_gene: TRBV10-2
j_gene: TRBJ2-3
d_gene: NA
abundance: once

CDR3aa: CASSPPLLSGINNEQFF
CDR3nt: TGTGCCAGCAGTCCGCCCCTTCTTAGCGGTATCAACAATGAGCAGTTCTTC
v_gene: TRBV12-3/TRBV12-4
j_gene: TRBJ2-1
d_gene: NA
abundance: NA

CDR3aa: CASRYIQGYEQYF
CDR3nt: TGCGCCAGCAGGTACATTCAAGGGTACGAGCAGTACTTC
v_gene: TRBV5-1
j_gene: TRBJ2-7
d_gene: NA
abundance: NA

CDR3aa: CASIEGPNEQFF
CDR3nt: TGTGCCAGCATCGAGGGACCCAATGAGCAGTTCTTC
v_gene: TRBV28
j_gene: TRBJ2-1
d_gene: NA
abundance: NA

CDR3aa: CASSLGDLPREQFF
CDR3nt: TGCGCCAGCAGCTTGGGGGACCTCCCCAGGGAGCAGTTCTTC
v_gene: TRBV5-1
j_gene: TRBJ2-1
d_gene: NA
abundance: NA

CDR3aa: CNVEGDSGVVNEQYF
CDR3nt: TGCAACGTTGAGGGGGATTCAGGGGTGGTAAACGAGCAGTACTTC
v_gene: TRBV29-1
j_gene: TRBJ2-7
d_gene: NA
abundance: NA